This T cell receptor (beta chain) was recovered during a study of shared clonotypes between healthy human individuals. Study background: Each donor's CD8 memory used one plate, CD8 naive two, each CD4 subset three. General study points: With several donors compared, 4.5% to 6.5% of naive CD4 clonotypes were shared.

V trimming: 2 bases; J trimming: 3 bases; junction bases outside the gene matches: 4. Germline CDR1 reads SGDLS; CDR2 reads YYNGEE. CDR3 size: 14 residues. The repertoire was sequenced with immunoSEQ multiplex PCR; TCRdb's copy has only in-frame clones and lacks some. The top ten hold roughly 0.36% of the sample, which has some 2,500,000 clones, roughly 93% seen once. Comments on this clone: The target antigen is unknown.

CD45RA-negative memory and CD45RA+ naive subsets were split from the CD4+ cells. Sequencing was performed on naive CD4+ T cells from PBMCs. Subset here: CD45RA+ positively selected. This chain connects TRBV9 to TRBJ2-5; 7 bases map to TRBD2. The TCR sequence derives from a man between 18 and 35 years old in good health. Some clones in this sample may be carry-over from other donors' samples. The DNA of the CDR3 is TGTGCCAGCAGCGTCGGGGGGATGGAAGAGACCCAGTACTTC. Amino acids: CASSVGGMEETQYF. Drawing the rest from reference TRBV9 and TRBJ2-5, the complete variable domain is DSGVTQTPKHLITATGQRVTLRCSPRSGDLSVYWYQQSLDQGLQFLIQYYNGEERAKGNILERFSAQQFPDLHSELNLSSLELGDSALYFCASSVGGMEETQYFGPGTRLLVL.